Each of the 22 T cell receptor beta chains below was sequenced from the same sample in a study of OX40 agonist ivuxolimab in advanced cancers. TCRdb keeps only in-frame clones here, not all; method: immunoSEQ multiplex PCR. This sample carries roughly 68,000 clones, more than 80% of them seen once, and the ten largest clones take 8% to 10%. This sample comprised CD4+ or CD8+ T cells sorted from blood, obtained in a trial of the OX40 agonist ivuxolimab. The receptors shown here come from an adult with an advanced solid tumor such as melanoma, head and neck, liver or kidney cancer.

V is TRBV30 and J is TRBJ2-4, with D perhaps matching TRBD1 (6 bases). V dropped 0 bases and J dropped 8 bases, with 11 bases sitting between them. There are 13 residues in the CDR3. Germline V CDR1 and CDR2: GTSNPN, SVGIG (reference sequence). The CDR3 coding sequence is TGTGCCTGGAGTGTAGGTTCAGGGGACATTCAGTACTTC. Translation gives CAWSVGSGDIQYF.

This clone was recorded a few times. The chain links TRBV6-5 to TRBJ1-5, with D perhaps matching TRBD1 (5 bases). The V and J ends lost 2 bases and 5 bases respectively, with 10 bases between them. Germline loops: CDR1 MNHEY, CDR2 SVGAGI. The length of the CDR3 is 14 residues. In DNA form, the CDR3 reads TGTGCCAGCAGTTACCGGGACGGGGATCAGCCCCAGCATTTT. This codes for CASSYRDGDQPQHF.

This clone was found a few times. V usage is TRBV6-5 and J usage is TRBJ1-4; D unresolved. The CDR3 spans 13 residues. Per the germline V gene, CDR1 is MNHEY and CDR2 is SVGAGI. V lost 2 bases and J lost 7, with 8 bases in between. The chain's CDR3 is CASSYKVGEKLFF. CDR3 DNA: TGTGCCAGCAGTTACAAGGTCGGTGAAAAACTGTTTTTT.

This chain joins TRBV11-1 and TRBJ1-1; D ambiguous. The CDR3 has 14 residues. The germline V and J ends were trimmed by 5 bases and 1 base, with 11 bases remaining between them. Germline V gives CDR1 SGHAT, CDR2 FQDESV (reference sequence). The chain's CDR3 is CASSPTRQNTEAFF. As DNA, the CDR3 is TGTGCCAGCAGCCCTACTCGACAGAACACTGAAGCTTTCTTT.

V gene TRBV28 combines with J gene TRBJ2-7; 10 nucleotides line up with TRBD1. V gave up 6 bases and J gave up 2 bases; unmatched junction bases: 4. The CDR3 spans 14 residues. Germline V gene lookup returns CDR1 MDHEN and CDR2 SYDVKM. CDR3 DNA: TGTGCCAGCAGCCTCGGACAGGGGGCCTACGAGCAGTACTTC. Translating gives CASSLGQGAYEQYF.

A few counts support this clone. The V call is TRBV7-2, the J call TRBJ2-7; 7 bases map to TRBD1. Losses at the gene ends were 4 bases for V and 2 bases for J; bases not matched to a gene: 2. Germline V gives CDR1 SGHTA, CDR2 FQGNSA. The CDR3 spans 13 residues. As DNA, the CDR3 is TGTGCCAGCAGCTCCCAGGGGGCCTACGAGCAGTACTTC. Translation gives CASSSQGAYEQYF.

The chain joins TRBV2 to TRBJ2-7; weak D call: TRBD1 (7 bases). Germline V gene sequence: CDR1 SNHLY, CDR2 FYNNEI. The germline V and J ends were trimmed by 6 bases and 6 bases, with 15 bases remaining between them. This CDR3 comprises 13 residues. CDR3 nucleotides: TGTGCCAGCAGCGCGGGACAGTCACGCGAGCAGTACTTC. It yields the protein CASSAGQSREQYF.

This clone has only one observation. This chain uses TRBV6-6 with TRBJ2-1, with D unclear. In germline, CDR1 is MNHNY, CDR2 SVGAGI (reference sequence). V lost 5 bases, J lost 2 bases, and 13 bases lay in between. This CDR3 is 15 amino acids long. The CDR3 DNA reads as TGTGCCAGCAGTGCCACAGATTCGACCTACAATGAGCAGTTCTTC. It codes for CASSATDSTYNEQFF.

This chain joins TRBV14 and TRBJ2-5; perhaps TRBD1 as D (6 bases). Trimming removed 3 bases at V and 4 bases at J, with 21 bases between. Per germline, CDR1 SGHDN and CDR2 FVKESK. CDR3 length: 17 amino acids. Here the CDR3 DNA reads TGTGCCAGCAGCCATTTTAAAGGGGGAAGGCGGACAGAGACCCAGTACTTC. Its translation: CASSHFKGGRRTETQYF.

The rearrangement links TRBV19 to TRBJ1-5, with 7 bases lining up with TRBD1. Germline V gives CDR1 LNHDA, CDR2 SQIVND (reference sequence). The CDR3 has 18 residues. Trimming at V came to 7 bases and at J to 2 bases, leaving 17 bases not matched to a gene. The DNA for the CDR3 is TGTGCCAGTACCCCGACAGGGAAAGTAGGGGTGGGCAATCAGCCCCAGCATTTT. Translated: CASTPTGKVGVGNQPQHF.

The chain employs TRBV15 and TRBJ1-1; possibly TRBD1 for D (6 bases). There are 13 residues in the CDR3. Germline lookup yields CDR1 LNHNV and CDR2 YYDKDF (reference sequence). Trimming removed 1 base at V and 4 bases at J, with 7 bases between. The chain's CDR3 is CATSRATGTEAFF. Here the CDR3 DNA reads TGTGCCACCAGCAGAGCGACAGGCACTGAAGCTTTCTTT.

This chain joins TRBV10-3 and TRBJ1-2, with TRBD1 identical over 7 bases. J was trimmed by 4 bases and V by 0 bases; bases with no gene match: 5. The CDR3 loop spans 15 amino acids. Germline assignment: CDR1 ENHRY and CDR2 SYGVKD. The DNA for the CDR3 is TGTGCCATCAGTGAGTCGGGCAGGGGGAGCTATGGCTACACCTTC. Amino acid sequence: CAISESGRGSYGYTF.

The rearrangement uses TRBV4-1 and TRBJ1-5, with TRBD1 matching 9 bases. Trimming cost V 4 bases and J 5 bases; bases outside gene matches: 6. The CDR3 length is 15 residues. Germline lookup yields CDR1 MGHRA and CDR2 YSYEKL. CDR3 amino acids: CASSRTGDRDQPQHF. As DNA, the CDR3 is TGCGCCAGCAGCCGGACAGGGGATAGGGATCAGCCCCAGCATTTT.

The chain couples TRBV7-2 to TRBJ1-5; D gene ambiguous. The CDR3 sequence is 15 residues long. CDR1 is SGHTA, CDR2 FQGNSA, per germline. V was pared by 5 bases and J by 3 bases, with 14 bases between. CDR3 nucleotide sequence: TGTGCCAGCAGCATGGCTGGCAGCATCAATCAGCCCCAGCATTTT. Its protein is CASSMAGSINQPQHF.

The J gene is TRBJ2-5, the V gene TRBV4-2, with D possibly TRBD1 on 6 matching bases. Trimming removed 6 bases from V and 4 bases from J, with 24 bases in between. The CDR3 has 17 amino acids. The germline CDR1 and CDR2 sequences are LGHNA and YNFKEQ. In DNA, the CDR3 is TGTGCCAGCAGGCGTAATCAGGGGACGGGGATGGGAGAGACCCAGTACTTC. Residues: CASRRNQGTGMGETQYF.

In its sample, this clone was seen a few times. The V call is TRBV6-5, the J call TRBJ2-7, with 7 bases aligning to TRBD1. CDR1 MNHEY and CDR2 SVGAGI come from the germline V gene. V dropped 4 bases and J dropped 6; count of bases not matched to a gene: 6. The CDR3 runs 13 residues. In DNA, the CDR3 is TGTGCCAGCAGTTTACTGGGACAGCCCGAGCAGTACTTC. It specifies CASSLLGQPEQYF.

The rearrangement uses TRBV15 and TRBJ2-2; 11 bases fit TRBD2. V lost 1 base, J lost 4 bases, and 2 bases stayed unmatched. The CDR3 consists of 16 residues. The germline gives CDR1 LNHNV, CDR2 YYDKDF (reference sequence). The CDR3 DNA follows: TGTGCCACCAGCAGAGGACTAGCGGGGATCACCGGGGAGCTGTTTTTT. Translating gives CATSRGLAGITGELFF.

This sequence joins TRBV7-2 and TRBJ2-5; D gene unclear. CDR1 and CDR2 (germline): SGHTA, FQGNSA. Trimming removed 2 bases from V and 0 bases from J, with 7 bases in between. This CDR3 region has 14 residues. The CDR3 nucleotides read TGTGCCAGCAGCTTAATAAGTTACCAAGAGACCCAGTACTTC. Translated: CASSLISYQETQYF.

The DNA of the CDR3 is TGCGCCAGCAGCCCCCGCCTGGGGCTAGCGACAGATACGCAGTATTTT. It translates to CASSPRLGLATDTQYF. This sequence joins TRBV4-1 and TRBJ2-3; D possibly corresponds to TRBD2 (6 bases). This CDR3 has 16 amino acids. Per germline, CDR1 MGHRA and CDR2 YSYEKL. Trimming shortened V by 4 bases and J by 3 bases, and 17 bases separated the two germline ends.

J is TRBJ1-2 and V is TRBV9; 10 bases align to TRBD1. Germline V gene data show CDR1 as SGDLS and CDR2 as YYNGEE. The V and J ends lost 5 bases and 2 bases, in that order; junction bases with no gene match: 3. This CDR3 contains 14 residues. In DNA, the CDR3 is TGTGCCAGCAGGCGGACAGGGGGAAACTATGGCTACACCTTC. Amino acid sequence: CASRRTGGNYGYTF.

This chain joins TRBV7-2 and TRBJ2-1; either TRBD1 or TRBD2 may supply D (5 bases each). V was cut by 4 bases and J by 15 bases, with 16 bases left in between. Germline V lookup: CDR1 SGHTA, CDR2 FQGNSA. CDR3 length: 12 residues. The CDR3: CASSWSPGRPFF. In nucleotides, the CDR3 is TGTGCCAGCAGCTGGAGTCCGGGACGGCCGTTCTTC.

This rearrangement joins TRBV5-1 to TRBJ2-7, with TRBD1 as a possible D gene (6 bases). The CDR3 runs to 15 residues. The V end lost 4 bases, the J end lost 1 base, and 15 bases lay between the germline ends. CDR1 and CDR2 (germline): SGHRS, YFSETQ. CDR3 DNA: TGCGCCAGCAGCCCAGGCTTGGACAGTTCCTACGAGCAGTACTTC. It yields the protein CASSPGLDSSYEQYF.